This TCR beta chain was captured in a study of tissue T cells after allogeneic stem cell transplantation. General study points: Few T cell clones were shared across patients, but motif clusters showed tissue-specific shared signatures.

Only in-frame clones appear in the TCRdb table, and some are missing; sequencing was by immunoSEQ multiplex PCR. The sample carries roughly 6,800 clones, 50% recorded once. This clone came up a few times. What it binds is not known. Gene names denote mouse genes. The read is 1 residue too short to cover the CDR3 end, so that end is filled in from the germline J gene. This same CDR3 is encoded by further DNA sequences in the sample. Time point defined: mouse harvest day 7 after allogeneic transplant. Tail vein injection delivered 10^7 T-cell-depleted bone marrow cells and 10^6 splenic CD5+ T cells. This mouse GVHD model was MHC-mismatched B6 to BALB/c, profiled day 7 or 14. CDR1 is KGHPV and CDR2 is FQNQEV in the germline V gene (reference sequence). The CDR3 spans 13 residues. The ends lost 2 bases at V and 2 bases at J; junction bases unmatched: 0.

This receptor was taken from a female BALB/c mouse given C57BL/6 T cells with graft-versus-host disease after an allogeneic hematopoietic cell transplant. Sample: gut tissue. V is TRBV26 and J is TRBJ2-7; 7 nucleotides agree with TRBD2. Partial CDR3 DNA: TGTGCCAGCAGTCTGGGGGGGGCCTATGAACAGTAC. It encodes CASSLGGAYEQY. The full-length CDR3 reads as CASSLGGAYEQYF.